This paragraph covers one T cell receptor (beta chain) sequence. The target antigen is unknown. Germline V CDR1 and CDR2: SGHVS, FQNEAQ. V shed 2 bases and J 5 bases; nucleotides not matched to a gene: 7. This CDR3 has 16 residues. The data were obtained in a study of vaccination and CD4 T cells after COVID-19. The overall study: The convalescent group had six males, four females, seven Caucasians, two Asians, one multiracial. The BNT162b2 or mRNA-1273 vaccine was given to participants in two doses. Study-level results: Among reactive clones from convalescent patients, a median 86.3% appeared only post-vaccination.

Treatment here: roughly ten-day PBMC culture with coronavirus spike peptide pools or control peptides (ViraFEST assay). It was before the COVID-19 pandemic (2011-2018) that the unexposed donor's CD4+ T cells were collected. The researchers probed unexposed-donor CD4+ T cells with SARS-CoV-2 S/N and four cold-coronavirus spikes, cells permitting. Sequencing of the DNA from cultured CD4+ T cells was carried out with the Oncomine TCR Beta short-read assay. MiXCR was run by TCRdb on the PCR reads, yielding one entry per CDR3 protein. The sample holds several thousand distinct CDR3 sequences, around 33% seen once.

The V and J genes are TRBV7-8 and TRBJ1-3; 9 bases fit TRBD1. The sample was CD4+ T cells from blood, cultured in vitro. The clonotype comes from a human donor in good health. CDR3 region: CASSLNQGQGRNTIYF. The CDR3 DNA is TGTGCCAGCAGCTTAAACCAGGGACAGGGAAGAAACACCATATATTTT.